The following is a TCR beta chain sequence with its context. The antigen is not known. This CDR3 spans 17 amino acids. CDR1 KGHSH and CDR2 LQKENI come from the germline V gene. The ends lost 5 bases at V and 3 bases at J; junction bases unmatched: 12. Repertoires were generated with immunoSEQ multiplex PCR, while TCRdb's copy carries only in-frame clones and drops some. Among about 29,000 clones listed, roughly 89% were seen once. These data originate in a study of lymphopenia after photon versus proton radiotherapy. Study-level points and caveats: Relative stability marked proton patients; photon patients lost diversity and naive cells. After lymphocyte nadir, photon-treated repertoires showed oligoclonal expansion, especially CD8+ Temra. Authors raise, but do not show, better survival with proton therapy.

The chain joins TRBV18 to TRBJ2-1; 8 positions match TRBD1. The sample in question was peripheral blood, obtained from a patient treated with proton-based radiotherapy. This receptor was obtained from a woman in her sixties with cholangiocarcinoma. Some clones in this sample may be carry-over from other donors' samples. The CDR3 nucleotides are TGTGCCAGCTCAGCAATTTTCCTCGGGACAGGCTACAATGAGCAGTTCTTC. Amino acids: CASSAIFLGTGYNEQFF.